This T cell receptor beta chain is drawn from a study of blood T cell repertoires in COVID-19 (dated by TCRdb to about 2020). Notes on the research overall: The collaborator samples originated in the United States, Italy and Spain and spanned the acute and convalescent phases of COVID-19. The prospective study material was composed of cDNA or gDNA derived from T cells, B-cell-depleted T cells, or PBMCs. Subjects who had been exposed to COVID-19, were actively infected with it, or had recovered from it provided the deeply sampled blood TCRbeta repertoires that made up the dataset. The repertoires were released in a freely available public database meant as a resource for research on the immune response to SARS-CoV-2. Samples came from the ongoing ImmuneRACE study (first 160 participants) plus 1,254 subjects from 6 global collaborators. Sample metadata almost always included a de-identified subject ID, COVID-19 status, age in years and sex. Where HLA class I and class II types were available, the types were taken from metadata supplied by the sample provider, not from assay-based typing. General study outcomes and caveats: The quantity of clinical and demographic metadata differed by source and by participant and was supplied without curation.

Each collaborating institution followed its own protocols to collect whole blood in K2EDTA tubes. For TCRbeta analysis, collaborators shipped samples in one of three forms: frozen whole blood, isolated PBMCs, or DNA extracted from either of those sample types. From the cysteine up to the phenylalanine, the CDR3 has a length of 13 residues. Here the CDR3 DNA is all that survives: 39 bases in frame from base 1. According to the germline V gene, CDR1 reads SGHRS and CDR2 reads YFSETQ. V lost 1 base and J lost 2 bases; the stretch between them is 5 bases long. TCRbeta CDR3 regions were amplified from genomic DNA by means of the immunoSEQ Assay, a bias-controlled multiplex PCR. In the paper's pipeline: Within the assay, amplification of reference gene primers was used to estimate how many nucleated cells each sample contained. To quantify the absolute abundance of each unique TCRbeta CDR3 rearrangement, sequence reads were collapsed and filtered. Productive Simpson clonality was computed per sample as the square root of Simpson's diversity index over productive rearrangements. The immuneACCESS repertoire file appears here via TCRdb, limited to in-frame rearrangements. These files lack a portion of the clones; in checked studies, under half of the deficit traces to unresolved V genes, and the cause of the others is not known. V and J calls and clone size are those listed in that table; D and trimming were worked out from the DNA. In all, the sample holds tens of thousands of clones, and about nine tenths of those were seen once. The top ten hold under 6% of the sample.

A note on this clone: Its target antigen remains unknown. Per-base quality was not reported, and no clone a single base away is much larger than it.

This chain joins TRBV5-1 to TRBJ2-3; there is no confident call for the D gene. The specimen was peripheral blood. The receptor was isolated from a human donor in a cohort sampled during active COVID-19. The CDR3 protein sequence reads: CASSLPVTDTQYF. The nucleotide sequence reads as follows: TGCGCCAGCAGCTTGCCTGTCACAGATACGCAGTATTTT.